Sequencing of this TCR beta chain was carried out in a study of shared clonotypes between healthy human individuals (dated by TCRdb to 2018 to 2021). Describing the broader study: The cohort comprised a couple of women and a few men aged 18 to 49 years. To increase sequencing depth and limit assay-specific biases, different laboratories used diverse techniques to prepare libraries and sequence TCR repertoires. To estimate repertoire size and how much clonotype sharing occurs between individuals, the study deeply sequenced the blood TCR repertoires of five healthy adults. For each donor, CD4 naive and CD4 memory were each run on three plates, CD8 naive on two plates, and CD8 memory on one plate. Per donor, leukapheresis produced somewhere between about 0.9 and 9.5 billion PBMCs. The study at large found these results: Naive subsets generally had larger estimated clonotype richness than memory subsets. Because the study included a small number of donors, the genetic and exposure-history diversity represented was limited. Based on pairwise subsampling, the degree of clonotype sharing among donors was expected to be affected by sequencing depth. Roughly 5% of naive CD4, around 4% of naive CD8, approximately 2% of memory CD4, and about 0.4% of memory CD8 clonotypes were shared across a few donors. Sampling was limited to blood, and TCR repertoires in tissue likely differ from TCR repertoires in blood. Compared with non-shared clonotypes, the clonotypes found in all four sorted-subset donors had higher generation probabilities. Incomplete sequencing was indicated by rarefaction of sorted-subset datasets, despite the large sequencing depth.

The donors were healthy, HIV-negative adults who had no recently reported acute infections or vaccinations. Every donor was a Caucasian adult residing in Nashville, Tennessee, USA. CD8 memory samples combined magnetically selected CD45RO+ cells with CCR7-negative CD45RA+ effector memory (TemRA) cells. Blood was obtained by leukapheresis, after which PBMCs were separated by Ficoll-Histopaque density gradient centrifugation and cryopreserved in liquid nitrogen vapor phase. Purity and quantity of every magnetically sorted T cell population were checked by analytical flow cytometry. Each sorted fraction had its genomic DNA isolated and then quantified by UV absorbance on a Nanodrop 2000c. V and J lose 6 bases and 2 bases, and a span of 10 bases separates them. The germline V gene provides CDR1 MDHEN and CDR2 SYDVKM. Its CDR3 holds 14 amino acids, cysteine through phenylalanine. CDR3 DNA is the only sequence kept; it has 42 bases, read in frame from the first base.

Using the deep immunoSEQ assay, multiplex PCR amplified TCR CDR3 regions from genomic DNA. For each cell subset, the extracted genomic DNA was distributed evenly across all wells of several immunoSEQ 96-well plates, and each plate served as one replicate. For sorted subsets, each replicate PCR was loaded with roughly 190 ng genomic DNA, equivalent to 30,000 or so T cell genomes. Purified libraries were quantified with a Qubit 3.0 fluorometer, sized on a Bioanalyzer 2100, and re-quantified with the KAPA Library Quantification kit. Each immunoSEQ 96-well plate was sequenced on its own single-read 150-cycle Illumina NextSeq 550 flow cell. Per the original workflow: The immunoSEQ output contained only junctional sequences without quality scores, so filtering could not match that applied to full-length reads. Sequences were annotated with PyIR, a Python wrapper for IgBLAST v1.9, and V/J genes and CDR3 were assigned using IMGT germline references. Any read was removed if the V/J assignment was weak (E-value above 1e-6), the CDR3 was missing, or the read contained stop codons, out-of-frame junctions, or ambiguous translated residues. V3J clonotypes were defined as sequences sharing an identical inferred V gene, J gene, and CDR3 amino acid sequence. The percentage overlap between two repertoires was calculated by dividing the number of shared unique clonotypes by the size of the smaller repertoire. Richness of each repertoire was evaluated using RTK rarefaction, the Chao1 estimator, and Recon v2.1 estimates of unobserved clonotypes. Generation probabilities were computed with OLGA for all TCRbeta clonotypes obtained by the gDNA method from a handful of donors. This is the immuneACCESS table as TCRdb keeps it, with only in-frame sequences that have V and J called. A part of the clones is gone; compared with another copy, unresolved V genes explain less than half, and the rest is unexplained. Clone size and V and J calls were adopted from that table, with D and trimming inferred from the DNA. This sample gives approximately 110,000 clones in total; 65% to 75% of them show up just once. Around 25% of the sample is taken by the ten largest.

This clone was seen more than once but under ten times. What this receptor recognizes is not known. No clone much larger than this one lies a single base away; base qualities are absent. The sample taken for sequencing was memory CD8+ T cells sorted from blood. Per the publication, the cell subset or site label means: CD45RO+ cells pooled with CCR7-negative TemRA cells. The TCR originated in a woman aged 30 to 39 in good health. The rearrangement combines TRBV28 with TRBJ1-4; no D gene call is confident. The CDR3 in this case is CASRLFGTNEKLFF. The nucleotides read TGTGCCAGCAGACTCTTCGGGACTAATGAAAAACTGTTTTTT.